This TCR beta chain is drawn from a study of cytomegalovirus exposure and HLA in healthy donors. Overall study: HLA-typed donors were the source of some 80 million unique TCRs, which an early data release held. Falling in the Caucasian-associated ancestry cluster were 81% of 300 to 500 genotyped donors.

Of note for this clone: Its specificity is unknown.

Study results and caveats: Earlier findings revealed that most TCR beta V segments proved productive either about 87% or about 30% of the time. Diagnosis of cytomegalovirus status made by the classifier reportedly showed high specificity and sensitivity.

Germline V lookup: CDR1 SGHNT, CDR2 YYREEE (reference sequence). This CDR3 has 15 residues. V lost 3 bases to trimming and J lost 3 bases, with 14 bases between them. The PCR used 60 Vbeta and 13 Jbeta primers. Measured with immunoSEQ multiplex PCR; TCRdb has only the in-frame clones, and not every one. Seen here are 130,000 to 150,000 clones, 80% observed once, and the top ten hold 2.9%. The V gene is TRBV5-4, the J gene TRBJ2-3; D may be TRBD1 (6 bases). The specimen sequenced was PBMCs. The clonotype originates from a woman aged 30 to 39 in good health and CMV-seronegative. The CDR3 reads CASSSQAQGTDTQYF. The CDR3 DNA follows: TGTGCCAGCAGCTCCCAGGCACAGGGTACAGATACGCAGTATTTT. Looking up the rest from reference TRBV5-4 and TRBJ2-3 gives the full variable domain: ETGVTQSPTHLIKTRGQQVTLRCSSQSGHNTVSWYQQALGQGPQFIFQYYREEENGRGNFPPRFSGLQFPNYSSELNVNALELDDSALYLCASSSQAQGTDTQYFGPGTRLTVL.